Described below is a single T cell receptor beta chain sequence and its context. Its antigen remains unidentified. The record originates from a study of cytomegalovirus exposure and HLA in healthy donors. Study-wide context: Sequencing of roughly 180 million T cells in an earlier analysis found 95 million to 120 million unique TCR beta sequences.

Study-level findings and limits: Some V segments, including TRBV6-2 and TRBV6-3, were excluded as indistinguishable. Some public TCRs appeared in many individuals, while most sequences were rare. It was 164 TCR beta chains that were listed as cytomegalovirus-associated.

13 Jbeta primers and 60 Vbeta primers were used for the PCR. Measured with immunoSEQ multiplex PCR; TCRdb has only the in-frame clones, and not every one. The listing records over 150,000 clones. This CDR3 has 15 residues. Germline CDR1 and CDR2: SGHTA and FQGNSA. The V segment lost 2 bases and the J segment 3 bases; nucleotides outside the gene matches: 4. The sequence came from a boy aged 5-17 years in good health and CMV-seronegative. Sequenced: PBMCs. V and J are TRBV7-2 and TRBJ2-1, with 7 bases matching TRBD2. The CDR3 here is CASSLSASGYNEQFF. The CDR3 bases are TGTGCCAGCAGCTTAAGCGCTAGCGGCTACAATGAGCAGTTCTTC.